Listed below are T cell receptor beta chains from one sample, sequenced in a study of blood T cells in healthy people across ages. MiXCR was run by TCRdb on the 5' RACE reads, yielding one entry per CDR3 protein. This table has about 1,500,000 distinct CDR3 sequences, 28% appearing once. Material for sequencing was blood. The receptors were gathered from a woman aged 30 to 39 in good health. CDR3s include the opening cysteine and the closing phenylalanine or tryptophan. The order of the fields is clone size, D gene, J gene, V gene, CDR3 DNA, CDR3 protein. A D gene is named only where the DNA matches it firmly. The size of a clone is reported for some rows only, either as once, few or many, or as a class for expanded clones.

.,.,TRBJ2-4,TRBV20-1,TGCAGTGCTGTCTGGGCGAGTGATGGTATTCAGTACTTC,CSAVWASDGIQYF
many,.,TRBJ2-7,TRBV27,TGTGCCAGCAGTTTATACTGGGACTCCTACGAGCAGTACTTC,CASSLYWDSYEQYF
.,.,TRBJ2-3,TRBV7-2,TGTGCCAGCAGCTTAACAAGACAGGCGCGCACAGATACGCATTATTTT,CASSLTRQARTDTHYF
.,.,TRBJ2-7,TRBV18,TGTGCCAGCTCACCACCAGGGCACGGGGTGGGTGAGCAGTACTTC,CASSPPGHGVGEQYF
few,.,TRBJ1-1,TRBV7-2,TGTGCCAGCAGCTTAGCGCAGACAGCTAACACTGAAGCTTTCTTT,CASSLAQTANTEAFF
many,TRBD2,TRBJ2-5,TRBV6-1,TGTGCCAGCATCCGAACATTAGCGGGGCAAGAGACCCAGTACTTC,CASIRTLAGQETQYF
few,.,TRBJ1-1,TRBV19,TGTGCCAGTAGTCTACGGGGGGCATGGAACACTGAAGCTTTCTTT,CASSLRGAWNTEAFF
.,.,TRBJ2-1,TRBV7-9,TGTGCCAGCAGCCAACCCCGACAGGAGCAGTTCTTC,CASSQPRQEQFF
many,TRBD2,TRBJ2-4,TRBV10-3,TGTGCCATCAGTGAGTCGTCGAGCGGGGGGGCCAAAAACATTCAGTACTTC,CAISESSSGGAKNIQYF
many,TRBD1,TRBJ2-7,TRBV10-3,TGTGCCATCAGCCGGGACAGAGGGCGAGAGCAGTACTTC,CAISRDRGREQYF
few,TRBD1,TRBJ1-1,TRBV20-1,TGCAGTGCTCCAACGGCAGGGGGGACTGAAGCTTTCTTT,CSAPTAGGTEAFF
.,.,TRBJ2-7,TRBV6-6,TGTGCCAGCAGTTACGATGATGGCTCAAGCTACGAGCAGTACTTC,CASSYDDGSSYEQYF
.,.,TRBJ2-5,TRBV7-3,TGTTCCAGCAGCTCCCTCATACAAGAGACCCAGTACTTC,CSSSSLIQETQYF